This TCR beta chain comes out of a study of blood T cell repertoires in COVID-19. About the research overall: Samples came from the United States, Italy and Spain, spanning acute and convalescent COVID-19. From T cells, B-cell-depleted T cells, or PBMCs came the material, which was cDNA or gDNA.

Original data processing: Estimation of nucleated cell counts was performed using reference gene primer amplification. Produced via immunoSEQ multiplex PCR; TCRdb's table is partial and in-frame only. V, J and clone size are taken as reported in that table, and D and trimming were inferred from the DNA itself. This sample has about 200,000 clones, with 70% to 90% found just once. Trimming removed 1 base at V and 5 bases at J, with 15 bases between. CDR1 is SGHRS, CDR2 YFSETQ, per germline. This CDR3 has 16 residues. The V and J genes are TRBV5-1 and TRBJ1-4, with TRBD1 as a possible D gene (5 bases). This sequence originates from a man in his fifties with COVID-19, enrolled during active disease. The sequencing input was peripheral blood. CDR3 loop: CASSLSAGGRNEKLFF. DNA for the CDR3: TGCGCCAGCAGCTTGTCGGCGGGGGGTCGGAATGAAAAACTGTTTTTT.